This TCR beta chain emerged from a study of blood T cells in healthy people across ages. Study-wide results and caveats: Older age coincided with a roughly linear decline in TCR beta diversity per million T cells. Strongly correlated with naive T cell percentage was TCR beta diversity. Diversity estimated from one million T cells was considered an underestimate.

CDR3 length: 13 residues. V was pared by 10 bases and J by 7 bases, with 9 bases of the junction left unmatched. With a J-beta primer mix and a sample-barcoded 5' primer, a second PCR ran roughly 6 to 11 cycles. A template-switch adaptor with 12 random nucleotides tagged each cDNA molecule. Each CDR3 protein gets one entry after TCRdb re-called the 5' RACE reads with MiXCR. The sample has almost 300,000 distinct CDR3 sequences; roughly 27% are singletons. To note about this clonotype: What it binds is unknown.

The sequence came from a woman aged 70-85 years in good health. The chain employs TRBV12-3 or TRBV12-4 and TRBJ2-1; TRBD2 agrees at 8 bases. The sample taken for sequencing was blood. The DNA for the CDR3 is TGTGCCACCGAGGCTAGCGGGTTGAATGAGCAGTTCTTC. This encodes CATEASGLNEQFF.